Listed below are T cell receptor beta chains from one sample, sequenced in a study of T-cell memory formation after mild COVID-19. Each CDR3 protein gets one entry after TCRdb re-called the 5' RACE reads with MiXCR. Of over 500,000 distinct CDR3 sequences in the sample, about 18% were seen once. The sample consisted of PBMCs or a T cell subset sorted from them (not recorded which). The receptors stem from an adult woman who had mild COVID-19 (a few samples of this study predate the infection). Cell type and time point are not known. Each CDR3 is given with its conserved first and last residue. Fields, in order: clone size, V gene, J gene, D gene, CDR3 protein, CDR3 DNA. A D gene is named only where the DNA matches it firmly. Clone size is not always given. Where it is, it says once, few, many or a class for expanded clones.

clone size: many
V gene: TRBV18
J gene: TRBJ2-6
D gene: .
CDR3 protein: CASSPGNSGANVLTF
CDR3 DNA: TGTGCCAGCTCACCAGGGAATTCTGGGGCCAACGTCCTGACTTTC

clone size: .
V gene: TRBV4-1
J gene: TRBJ2-7
D gene: .
CDR3 protein: CASSQVRIQAAEQYF
CDR3 DNA: TGCGCCAGCAGCCAAGTTAGAATTCAGGCAGCCGAGCAGTACTTC

clone size: .
V gene: TRBV24-1
J gene: TRBJ1-2
D gene: .
CDR3 protein: CATSGGVYGYTF
CDR3 DNA: TGTGCCACCAGTGGCGGGGTTTATGGCTACACCTTC

clone size: few
V gene: TRBV11-2
J gene: TRBJ1-3
D gene: .
CDR3 protein: CASSLNLGSGNTIYF
CDR3 DNA: TGTGCCAGCAGCCTTAACTTAGGCTCTGGAAACACCATATATTTT

clone size: few
V gene: TRBV4-2
J gene: TRBJ2-3
D gene: TRBD1
CDR3 protein: CASSLPTSPPGGEKDTQYF
CDR3 DNA: TGTGCCAGCAGCCTTCCTACTTCCCCCCCAGGGGGAGAGAAAGATACGCAGTATTTT

clone size: few
V gene: TRBV5-4
J gene: TRBJ2-6
D gene: .
CDR3 protein: CASSAGQLRSGANVLTF
CDR3 DNA: TGTGCCAGCAGCGCGGGACAGCTACGCTCTGGGGCCAACGTCCTGACTTTC

clone size: few
V gene: TRBV2
J gene: TRBJ2-3
D gene: TRBD2
CDR3 protein: CASSERTSGGISGDTQYF
CDR3 DNA: TGTGCCAGCAGTGAACGGACTAGCGGTGGTATTTCGGGAGATACGCAGTATTTT

clone size: few
V gene: TRBV10-3
J gene: TRBJ1-1
D gene: .
CDR3 protein: CAISEIQGSMGTEAFF
CDR3 DNA: TGTGCCATCAGTGAGATCCAGGGTTCGATGGGCACTGAAGCTTTCTTT

clone size: .
V gene: TRBV7-9
J gene: TRBJ1-1
D gene: .
CDR3 protein: CASSFVGGENTEAFF
CDR3 DNA: TGTGCCAGCAGCTTTGTGGGGGGGGAGAACACTGAAGCTTTCTTT

clone size: once
V gene: TRBV9
J gene: TRBJ1-1
D gene: .
CDR3 protein: CASSVESRATEAFF
CDR3 DNA: TGTGCCAGCAGCGTGGAATCCCGGGCCACTGAAGCTTTCTTT

clone size: few
V gene: TRBV7-9
J gene: TRBJ2-2
D gene: .
CDR3 protein: CASSFKLSGELFF
CDR3 DNA: TGTGCCAGCAGCTTTAAACTTTCGGGGGAGCTGTTTTTT

clone size: .
V gene: TRBV12-3/TRBV12-4
J gene: TRBJ1-1
D gene: TRBD1
CDR3 protein: CASSLGQGKAFF
CDR3 DNA: TGTGCCAGCAGTTTAGGACAGGGAAAAGCTTTCTTT

clone size: .
V gene: TRBV19
J gene: TRBJ1-1
D gene: .
CDR3 protein: CASVDSVNTEAFF
CDR3 DNA: TGTGCCAGTGTGGACAGTGTGAACACTGAAGCTTTCTTT

clone size: .
V gene: TRBV14
J gene: TRBJ2-2
D gene: .
CDR3 protein: CASSKAGTAPGLFF
CDR3 DNA: TGTGCCAGCAGCAAGGCGGGGACAGCCCCAGGGCTGTTTTTT

clone size: .
V gene: TRBV4-2
J gene: TRBJ2-7
D gene: .
CDR3 protein: CASSQPSLVSEQYF
CDR3 DNA: TGTGCCAGCAGCCAACCTTCGTTGGTAAGCGAGCAGTACTTC

clone size: few
V gene: TRBV5-1
J gene: TRBJ1-1
D gene: .
CDR3 protein: CASSDTKNTEAFF
CDR3 DNA: TGCGCCAGTTCGGACACTAAGAACACTGAAGCTTTCTTT

clone size: few
V gene: TRBV3-1
J gene: TRBJ1-5
D gene: .
CDR3 protein: CASSQAGINQPQHF
CDR3 DNA: TGTGCCAGCAGCCAAGCTGGTATCAATCAGCCCCAGCATTTT

clone size: .
V gene: TRBV29-1
J gene: TRBJ2-3
D gene: TRBD1
CDR3 protein: CSAEDGTGVGDTQYF
CDR3 DNA: TGCAGCGCCGAAGATGGGACAGGGGTAGGAGATACGCAGTATTTT

clone size: few
V gene: TRBV4-1
J gene: TRBJ2-2
D gene: .
CDR3 protein: CASRPTHGGSRTGELFF
CDR3 DNA: TGCGCCAGCAGGCCCACCCATGGGGGTAGCAGGACCGGGGAGCTGTTTTTT

clone size: few
V gene: TRBV29-1
J gene: TRBJ1-4
D gene: TRBD1
CDR3 protein: CSVRQGLTNEKLFF
CDR3 DNA: TGCAGCGTACGACAGGGGTTGACTAATGAAAAACTGTTTTTT

clone size: .
V gene: TRBV7-2
J gene: TRBJ2-1
D gene: .
CDR3 protein: CASSLESAGSYNEQFF
CDR3 DNA: TGTGCCAGCAGCTTAGAATCAGCGGGCTCCTACAATGAGCAGTTCTTC

clone size: few
V gene: TRBV3-1
J gene: TRBJ2-7
D gene: TRBD2
CDR3 protein: CASRSLAGGVYEQYF
CDR3 DNA: TGTGCCAGCAGGTCCTTGGCGGGAGGGGTGTACGAGCAGTACTTC

clone size: few
V gene: TRBV7-3
J gene: TRBJ2-5
D gene: .
CDR3 protein: CASSPDGTQETQYF
CDR3 DNA: TGTGCCAGCAGCCCAGACGGCACACAAGAGACCCAGTACTTC

clone size: .
V gene: TRBV4-1
J gene: TRBJ1-5
D gene: TRBD1
CDR3 protein: CASSLGTGLGNQPQHF
CDR3 DNA: TGCGCCAGCAGCCTAGGGACAGGGTTAGGCAATCAGCCCCAGCATTTT

clone size: many
V gene: TRBV6-5
J gene: TRBJ1-4
D gene: .
CDR3 protein: CASKGPGINEKLFF
CDR3 DNA: TGTGCCAGCAAGGGGCCAGGGATTAATGAAAAACTGTTTTTT

clone size: .
V gene: TRBV2
J gene: TRBJ2-7
D gene: .
CDR3 protein: CASKYNSYEQYF
CDR3 DNA: TGTGCCAGCAAGTACAACTCCTACGAGCAGTACTTC

clone size: .
V gene: TRBV30
J gene: TRBJ2-5
D gene: .
CDR3 protein: CAWSVLGGETQYF
CDR3 DNA: TGTGCCTGGAGTGTACTTGGGGGAGAGACCCAGTACTTC

clone size: few
V gene: TRBV7-2
J gene: TRBJ2-7
D gene: TRBD2
CDR3 protein: CASSLALNSGLARSYEQYF
CDR3 DNA: TGTGCCAGCAGCTTAGCGCTAAATTCGGGACTAGCCCGCTCCTACGAGCAGTACTTC

clone size: few
V gene: TRBV7-2
J gene: TRBJ2-1
D gene: TRBD2
CDR3 protein: CASSVPGTSANEQFF
CDR3 DNA: TGTGCCAGCAGCGTCCCTGGGACTAGCGCCAATGAGCAGTTCTTC

clone size: .
V gene: TRBV20-1
J gene: TRBJ2-1
D gene: TRBD2
CDR3 protein: CSSSGNHYNEQFF
CDR3 DNA: TGCAGTTCGAGCGGGAACCACTACAATGAGCAGTTCTTC

clone size: .
V gene: TRBV5-1
J gene: TRBJ2-7
D gene: .
CDR3 protein: CASSTISSEQYF
CDR3 DNA: TGCGCCAGCAGCACTATAAGTTCCGAGCAGTACTTC

clone size: .
V gene: TRBV7-2
J gene: TRBJ2-5
D gene: .
CDR3 protein: CASSLGSGAQYF
CDR3 DNA: TGTGCCAGCAGCTTAGGGTCGGGGGCCCAGTACTTC

clone size: many
V gene: TRBV9
J gene: TRBJ1-1
D gene: TRBD1
CDR3 protein: CASSPDRASTEAFF
CDR3 DNA: TGTGCCAGCAGCCCTGACAGGGCGAGCACTGAAGCTTTCTTT

clone size: few
V gene: TRBV6-5
J gene: TRBJ2-7
D gene: TRBD1
CDR3 protein: CASSYTGQGAEQYF
CDR3 DNA: TGTGCCAGCAGTTACACGGGACAGGGGGCCGAGCAGTACTTC

clone size: .
V gene: TRBV7-8
J gene: TRBJ1-3
D gene: .
CDR3 protein: CASSSDRPRAGNTIYF
CDR3 DNA: TGTGCCAGCAGCTCCGACAGGCCGAGGGCTGGAAACACCATATATTTT

clone size: .
V gene: TRBV5-5
J gene: TRBJ1-3
D gene: .
CDR3 protein: CASSLQGVGNTIYF
CDR3 DNA: TGTGCCAGCAGCTTACAGGGAGTAGGGAACACCATATATTTT

clone size: few
V gene: TRBV6-5
J gene: TRBJ2-5
D gene: TRBD1
CDR3 protein: CASSYSGKVRDSQETQYF
CDR3 DNA: TGTGCCAGCAGTTACTCGGGCAAAGTCCGGGACAGTCAAGAGACCCAGTACTTC

clone size: .
V gene: TRBV7-3
J gene: TRBJ2-5
D gene: TRBD2
CDR3 protein: CASSLLLAGGGTQETQYF
CDR3 DNA: TGTGCCAGCAGCTTACTCCTAGCGGGAGGCGGAACCCAAGAGACCCAGTACTTC

clone size: few
V gene: TRBV10-3
J gene: TRBJ2-1
D gene: .
CDR3 protein: CASMLGGSYNEQFF
CDR3 DNA: TGTGCCTCAATGTTAGGAGGCTCCTACAATGAGCAGTTCTTC

clone size: few
V gene: TRBV7-9
J gene: TRBJ1-1
D gene: .
CDR3 protein: CASSRMGNEAFF
CDR3 DNA: TGTGCCAGCAGTCGAATGGGGAATGAAGCTTTCTTT

clone size: .
V gene: TRBV12-3/TRBV12-4
J gene: TRBJ2-3
D gene: TRBD2
CDR3 protein: CASSLGGRPTDTQYF
CDR3 DNA: TGTGCCAGCAGTTTGGGGGGGAGGCCCACAGATACGCAGTATTTT

clone size: .
V gene: TRBV5-1
J gene: TRBJ2-5
D gene: .
CDR3 protein: CASSLGASLQETQYF
CDR3 DNA: TGCGCCAGCAGCTTGGGGGCTAGCCTACAAGAGACCCAGTACTTC

clone size: many
V gene: TRBV29-1
J gene: TRBJ2-4
D gene: .
CDR3 protein: CSVEVSERGDIQYF
CDR3 DNA: TGCAGCGTTGAAGTCAGTGAGAGGGGGGACATTCAGTACTTC

clone size: .
V gene: TRBV30
J gene: TRBJ2-4
D gene: .
CDR3 protein: CAWSQAKNIQYF
CDR3 DNA: TGTGCCTGGAGTCAAGCCAAAAACATTCAGTACTTC

clone size: .
V gene: TRBV4-1
J gene: TRBJ2-1
D gene: .
CDR3 protein: CASSLSPGAAAYNEQFF
CDR3 DNA: TGCGCCAGCAGCCTCTCCCCCGGGGCGGCGGCCTACAATGAGCAGTTCTTC

clone size: few
V gene: TRBV29-1
J gene: TRBJ1-2
D gene: TRBD1
CDR3 protein: CSVHGTGDGYTF
CDR3 DNA: TGCAGCGTACACGGGACAGGGGATGGCTACACCTTC

clone size: few
V gene: TRBV5-1
J gene: TRBJ2-3
D gene: TRBD1
CDR3 protein: CASSAGGQGTSDTQYF
CDR3 DNA: TGCGCCAGCAGCGCAGGAGGACAGGGAACATCAGATACGCAGTATTTT

clone size: .
V gene: TRBV19
J gene: TRBJ1-1
D gene: .
CDR3 protein: CASIPELWGTEAFF
CDR3 DNA: TGTGCCAGTATCCCGGAGCTATGGGGCACTGAAGCTTTCTTT

clone size: .
V gene: TRBV21-1
J gene: TRBJ1-4
D gene: .
CDR3 protein: CASSKKLAGTEPEKLFF
CDR3 DNA: TGTGCCAGCAGCAAAAAACTCGCCGGGACAGAGCCTGAAAAACTGTTTTTT

clone size: few
V gene: TRBV7-9
J gene: TRBJ2-2
D gene: TRBD1
CDR3 protein: CASSQYGTENTGELFF
CDR3 DNA: TGTGCCAGCAGCCAATACGGGACAGAGAACACCGGGGAGCTGTTTTTT

clone size: few
V gene: TRBV5-4
J gene: TRBJ2-1
D gene: .
CDR3 protein: CASSWLPGDEQFF
CDR3 DNA: TGTGCCAGCAGCTGGCTCCCTGGGGATGAGCAGTTCTTC

clone size: many
V gene: TRBV7-2
J gene: TRBJ1-4
D gene: .
CDR3 protein: CASSHYRNNEKLFF
CDR3 DNA: TGTGCCAGCAGCCACTACCGGAATAATGAAAAACTGTTTTTT

clone size: .
V gene: TRBV12-3/TRBV12-4
J gene: TRBJ1-5
D gene: .
CDR3 protein: CASSSGSGAPQHF
CDR3 DNA: TGTGCCAGCAGTTCAGGCTCGGGGGCGCCCCAGCATTTT